This T cell receptor beta chain was identified during a study of monozygotic twins with inflammatory bowel disease (dated by TCRdb to about 2019). About the full investigation: In total, approximately 28 monozygotic twin pairs made up the full study: 19 Danish pairs, all IBD-discordant, plus nine German pairs, of which four were IBD-concordant and five were IBD-discordant. The search for disease-associated traits relied mainly on comparing, within discordant pairs, IBD patients with their genetically identical healthy co-twins. Each individual had, on average, about 151 000 unique TCRalpha sequences and 181 000 unique TCRbeta sequences available for analysis. On the study overall, not on this receptor specifically: Compared with healthy twins, IBD patients had fewer clonotypes in common with other individuals, a difference most pronounced in patients showing signs of disease activity. Differing immunosuppressive treatments among patients may have added background noise and inter-individual variability to the repertoires. Repertoire similarity did not differ between concordant and discordant twins, possibly due to limited statistical power. Different T cell subtypes could not be distinguished in the analysis. Measured by the inverse Simpson index, TCRbeta repertoire diversity was lower in IBD patients than in their healthy co-twins. No single strong signal or clonotype linked to IBD turned up in the results, so the idea that one exists was not supported.

From each donor, an approximately 2.5 ml peripheral blood sample was drawn into PAXgene tubes and stored at -80 degrees C. Without any T cell sorting, total RNA was extracted from whole blood using the PAXgene blood miRNA kit on an automated QIAcube. Peripheral blood from monozygotic twin pairs, either concordant or discordant for inflammatory bowel disease, underwent deep TCRalpha and TCRbeta repertoire profiling that used unique molecular barcoding. Smoking habits were recorded for all twin pairs, and each individual was classified as a current, former or never smoker. To prepare the library, 5' RACE was applied. Each TCR library was prepared from roughly 3.5 ug of total RNA. For each sample, cDNA was synthesized in eight separate reactions using SMARTScribe reverse transcriptase. During cDNA synthesis, unique molecular identifiers containing a 6-nucleotide sample barcode were introduced by template switching. Amplification of TCRalpha and TCRbeta cDNA involved two nested PCRs of 16 and 9 cycles, and each PCR was followed by bead purification. Before amplification, the cDNA was treated with uracil DNA-glycosylase and purified using the QIAquick PCR purification kit. The second PCR added Illumina TruSeq-compatible adapters along with sample-specific barcodes. TapeStation and Qubit were used to check library quality and concentration, and roughly 5 ng of each library went into the pool. The pooled libraries were sequenced with 2 x 100 bp reads and custom sequencing primers on an Illumina HiSeq2500 single-index Rapid Run. As for the authors' bioinformatics: PCR and sequencing errors were corrected by UMI-based consensus assembly using MiGEC version 1.2.6. V(D)J alignment, clonotype assembly and CDR3 extraction were performed with MiXCR version 2.1.1. To normalise gene usage, clonotype sharing and MAIT/NKT TCR abundance, the analysis used the top 1000, 10 000 and 20 000 clonotypes per sample. After downsampling to 27 000 UMIs, diversity was calculated as the inverse Simpson index using the vegan R package. Paired Mann-Whitney U tests were applied to discordant twin pairs, and Benjamini-Hochberg correction was used for multiple testing. TCRdb reprocessed the reads and lists each CDR3 protein sequence as a single entry, with no DNA. The V and J calls, along with clone size, are taken from TCRdb and not from the paper's own processing. The sample's clone listing holds roughly 300,000 distinct CDR3 sequences. In total, the top ten clones hold 5.6% of the sample.

With respect to this clonotype: Its antigen is currently not known.

Sequencing was carried out using blood. This receptor was identified in a human donor with ulcerative colitis or Crohn's disease, or a healthy co-twin of an affected twin (not recorded which).

CDR3 protein: CASSQDLPVFGNTIYF. Recombination connected TRBV4-3 to TRBJ1-3. CDR1 and CDR2 (LGHNA, YSLEER) derive from the germline V gene. Counted from cysteine to phenylalanine, this CDR3 has 16 amino acids. DNA was not recorded.